The 9 T cell receptor beta chains given below trace back to one sample, sequenced in a study of cytomegalovirus exposure and HLA in healthy donors (dated by TCRdb to 2016 to 2017). Library prep was done by the immunoSEQ multiplex PCR assay. The multiplex PCR relied on a mix of 60 forward primers for TCR Vbeta segments and 13 reverse primers for TCR Jbeta segments. In its TCRdb copy, this immuneACCESS table keeps in-frame sequences only and misses some clones. Where compared with another copy, unresolved V genes explain less than half of these, and the others have no known cause. This sample comprises approximately 97,000 clones, 79% of them detected only once. Jointly, the top ten make up more than 2.5% of the sample. Sequencing was done on a sample of PBMCs. All receptors derive from a male donor in good health and CMV-seropositive.

DNA of the CDR3: TGTGCCAGCAGCTCCTTGCCCAACTTGAACACTGAAGCTTTCTTT. This encodes CASSSLPNLNTEAFF. The rearrangement uses TRBV6-5 and TRBJ1-1; D is ambiguous. The CDR3 covers 15 residues. V was pared by 6 bases and J by 0 bases, with 14 bases between. The germline gives CDR1 MNHEY, CDR2 SVGAGI.

The V and J genes are TRBV4-1 and TRBJ2-1, with a possible D match to TRBD1 (6 bases). The CDR3 length is 17 residues. V was cut by 1 base and J by 7 bases, with 20 bases left in between. Germline V gene data show CDR1 as MGHRA and CDR2 as YSYEKL. In DNA, the CDR3 is TGCGCCAGCAGCCAAGGGCCTGGAATCCAGGGGTCAAATGAGCAGTTCTTC. Its protein is CASSQGPGIQGSNEQFF.

This chain connects TRBV27 to TRBJ1-5; D is possibly TRBD1 (6 bases). Per germline, CDR1 MNHEY and CDR2 SMNVEV (reference sequence). The germline V and J ends were trimmed by 3 bases and 5 bases, with 17 bases remaining between them. The CDR3 length is 16 residues. The CDR3 protein is CASSFGTNGGDQPQHF. The CDR3 bases are TGTGCCAGCAGTTTCGGGACAAATGGAGGTGATCAGCCCCAGCATTTT.

This chain uses TRBV10-3 with TRBJ1-6; D might be TRBD1 (5 bases). The CDR3 has 15 residues. Trimming removed 0 bases from V and 9 bases from J, with 12 bases in between. Germline assignment: CDR1 ENHRY and CDR2 SYGVKD. CDR3: CAISESSRDSSPLHF. The CDR3 coding sequence is TGTGCCATCAGTGAGTCGAGCAGGGATAGTTCACCCCTCCACTTT.

This clone appeared once. The chain links TRBV4-1 to TRBJ2-1; 9 bases map to TRBD2. V shed 3 bases, J shed 9 bases, and the junction held 9 bases outside the gene matches. Germline CDR1 and CDR2: MGHRA and YSYEKL. The CDR3 contains 15 residues. The CDR3 is CASSQYGGGASEQFF. In DNA, the CDR3 is TGCGCCAGCAGCCAGTACGGCGGGGGGGCCTCTGAGCAGTTCTTC.

In this sample, this clone turned up once. The chain links TRBV30 to TRBJ1-2; 11 positions agree with TRBD1. V trimming: 5 bases; J trimming: 8 bases; junction bases outside the gene matches: 7. The CDR3 is 13 amino acids. Germline CDR1 and CDR2: GTSNPN and SVGIG (reference sequence). The CDR3 loop reads CAWEGQGGFGYTF. The CDR3 bases are TGTGCCTGGGAGGGACAGGGGGGATTCGGCTACACCTTC. The full variable domain, its missing parts supplied by reference TRBV30 and TRBJ1-2, is SQTIHQWPATLVQPVGSPLSLECTVEGTSNPNLYWYRQAAGRGLQLLFYSVGIGQISSEVPQNLSASRPQDRQFILSSKKLLLSDSGFYLCAWEGQGGFGYTFGSGTRLTVV.

This clone turned up a few times. The V call is TRBV7-6, the J call TRBJ2-6; D may be TRBD2 (5 bases). V gave up 4 bases and J gave up 2 bases, with 9 bases separating them. The V gene's germline CDR1 is SGHVS and CDR2 FNYEAQ. The CDR3 is 15 amino acids. This CDR3 is CASSSSYAGANVLTF. The CDR3 DNA reads TGTGCCAGCAGCTCTAGCTACGCTGGGGCCAACGTCCTGACTTTC.

The genes are TRBV7-2 and TRBJ1-4; D possibly corresponds to TRBD1 (6 bases). CDR1 and CDR2 (germline): SGHTA, FQGNSA. V dropped 2 bases and J dropped 2 bases, with 12 bases sitting between them. The CDR3 contains 16 residues. The CDR3 protein is CASSLSGAGTNEKLFF. DNA of the CDR3: TGTGCCAGCAGCTTATCAGGGGCTGGGACTAATGAAAAACTGTTTTTT.

The rearrangement uses TRBV29-1 and TRBJ1-1; D call uncertain. The CDR3 length is 11 residues. Germline lookup yields CDR1 SQVTM and CDR2 ANQGSEA. Trimming left V 5 bases short and J 7 bases short, with 11 bases between. Here the CDR3 DNA reads TGCAGCGTTCGTATTGGCCTTGAAGCTTTCTTT. Encoded protein: CSVRIGLEAFF.